Included here is one T cell receptor beta chain sequence, with context. Original processing notes: Nucleated cell number was recorded as an estimate derived from reference gene primer amplification. Libraries were prepared by immunoSEQ multiplex PCR; TCRdb keeps only in-frame clonotypes and omits some of them. That table gives V, J and clone size, and the DNA gave D and trimming. The data contain over 200,000 clones, more than 85% of them seen just once; the ten biggest clones take up 2% to 3%. The sample originates from a study of blood T cell repertoires in COVID-19. At the level of the study: Samples taken during acute and convalescent COVID-19 were collected in the United States, Italy and Spain. In each case, the material was cDNA or gDNA derived from T cells, B-cell-depleted T cells, or PBMCs.

Germline V gene lookup returns CDR1 SQVTM and CDR2 ANQGSEA. This CDR3 spans 12 amino acids. The ends lost 6 bases at V and 2 bases at J; junction bases unmatched: 2. Sample: peripheral blood. This clonotype was sampled from a person aged 18 to 29 with COVID-19, enrolled during active disease. V is TRBV29-1 and J is TRBJ2-7; 9 nucleotides match TRBD2. CDR3 DNA sequence: TGCAGCGTCATAGCGGGAGCCTACGAGCAGTACTTC. This sequence encodes CSVIAGAYEQYF.